The 26 T cell receptor beta chains listed next were all sequenced from one sample in a study of T cells after yellow fever vaccination. TCRdb ran MiXCR on the 5' RACE reads and lists one entry per CDR3 protein. Altogether 300,000 or so distinct CDR3 sequences are present, 10% to 15% being singletons, with the ten largest covering around 0.49%. Material: CD4+ T cells sorted from PBMCs, obtained 45 days after the yellow fever booster vaccination. These receptors all come from a man younger than 40 who received the YFV17D yellow fever vaccine.

This clonotype was picked up a small number of times. The genes are TRBV5-1 and TRBJ2-1; 8 nucleotides match TRBD2. The length of the CDR3 is 17 residues. Germline CDR1 and CDR2: SGHRS and YFSETQ. V was pared by 6 bases and J by 2 bases, with 13 bases of the junction left unmatched. The CDR3 DNA reads as TGCGCCAGCACGTCCGTTTCTAGCGGGTATACCTACAATGAGCAGTTCTTC. Translation: CASTSVSSGYTYNEQFF.

In this sample, this clonotype turned up many times. The V gene is TRBV20-1, the J gene TRBJ2-2; 11 bases are a match to TRBD2. CDR1 is DFQATT, CDR2 SNEGSKA, per germline (reference sequence). The CDR3 sequence is 17 residues long. V shed 5 bases and J 2 bases; nucleotides not matched to a gene: 10. This CDR3 reads CSASPGLAEFNTGELFF. The DNA for the CDR3 is TGCAGTGCTTCCCCGGGACTAGCGGAGTTCAACACCGGGGAGCTGTTTTTT.

This clonotype has ten or more counts. The chain carries TRBV13 and TRBJ2-5, with D perhaps matching TRBD1 or TRBD2 (5 bases each). This CDR3 is 13 amino acids long. Per the germline V gene, CDR1 is PRHDT and CDR2 is FYEKMQ (reference sequence). V was cut by 1 base and J by 6 bases, with 9 bases left in between. DNA for the CDR3: TGTGCCAGCAGCTTAGCGGGACCCAAGACCCAGTACTTC. This sequence encodes CASSLAGPKTQYF.

The CDR3 loop is CASSPHTDTQYF. The CDR3 coding sequence is TGTGCCAGCAGCCCACACACAGATACGCAGTATTTT. The rearrangement links TRBV7-2 to TRBJ2-3; the D is unclear. The germline V gene encodes CDR1 SGHTA and CDR2 FQGNSA. V was cut by 5 bases and J by 2 bases, with 5 bases left in between. The CDR3 spans 12 residues.

This chain joins TRBV12-3 or TRBV12-4 and TRBJ2-5; D may be TRBD2 (6 bases). The V gene lost 6 bases and the J gene lost 4 bases, with 15 bases spanning the gap. This CDR3 contains 14 residues. Here the CDR3 DNA reads TGTGCCAGCAGCCAGCGCGGGACTGGAGAGACCCAGTACTTC. Translated: CASSQRGTGETQYF.

This clonotype was counted between two and nine times. This rearrangement joins TRBV4-3 to TRBJ2-1, with D maybe TRBD1 (5 bases). V was trimmed by 0 bases and J by 13 bases, leaving 19 bases between them. This CDR3 has 15 amino acids. CDR1 is LGHNA, CDR2 YSLEER, per germline. In DNA form, the CDR3 reads TGCGCCAGCAGCCAAGATAGGGGTGTGGGAATCGTCCAGTTCTTC. It encodes CASSQDRGVGIVQFF.

This chain links TRBV20-1 with TRBJ2-3, with TRBD1 identical over 8 bases. Germline lookup yields CDR1 DFQATT and CDR2 SNEGSKA (reference sequence). V lost 4 bases to trimming and J lost 2 bases; unmatched junction nucleotides: 5. CDR3 length: 14 amino acids. CDR3 region: CSATGTGPTDTQYF. Written as DNA, the CDR3 is TGCAGTGCTACCGGGACAGGCCCCACAGATACGCAGTATTTT.

The chain employs TRBV20-1 and TRBJ2-3; D perhaps matches TRBD2 (5 bases). The CDR3 has 16 amino acids. V dropped 2 bases and J dropped 0 bases, with 15 bases sitting between them. CDR1 and CDR2 from the germline V gene are DFQATT and SNEGSKA (reference sequence). Here the CDR3 reads CSARSRTRLSTDTQYF. The CDR3 DNA is TGCAGTGCTAGAAGTCGGACTCGACTCAGCACAGATACGCAGTATTTT.

The J gene is TRBJ2-2, the V gene TRBV15; D unresolved. Trimming cost V 0 bases and J 4 bases, with 9 bases left between them. The CDR3 runs 15 residues. Germline CDR1 reads LNHNV; CDR2 reads YYDKDF (reference sequence). The CDR3 DNA is TGTGCCACCAGCAGAGATTCTAGGACCACCGGGGAGCTGTTTTTT. Protein sequence: CATSRDSRTTGELFF.

This chain uses TRBV20-1 with TRBJ2-7; D unresolved. The CDR3 loop spans 14 amino acids. Trimming took off 3 bases at V and 0 bases at J, with 12 bases between the two ends. Germline-derived CDR1 and CDR2 are DFQATT and SNEGSKA (reference sequence). The CDR3: CSARGQRSSYEQYF. The CDR3, as DNA: TGCAGTGCTAGGGGCCAAAGGAGCTCCTACGAGCAGTACTTC.

This clonotype was found a few times. The chain carries TRBV24-1 and TRBJ2-1; 7 bases are a match to TRBD2. Germline CDR1 reads KGHDR; CDR2 reads SFDVKD. CDR3 length equals 14 residues. V lost 9 bases, J lost 8 bases, and 12 bases stayed unmatched. DNA for the CDR3: TGTGCCACCTCCCGGGTGGGGGGGTACCATGAGCAGTTCTTC. This sequence encodes CATSRVGGYHEQFF.

The chain employs TRBV20-1 and TRBJ2-1, with a possible D match to TRBD2 (5 bases). Per germline, CDR1 DFQATT and CDR2 SNEGSKA (reference sequence). V dropped 1 base and J dropped 3 bases, with 13 bases sitting between them. This CDR3 has 15 residues. CDR3 coding DNA: TGCAGTGCTAGAGCGCGGACGGGGAGCTACAATGAGCAGTTCTTC. Residues: CSARARTGSYNEQFF.

This clonotype was counted ten times or more. The rearrangement uses TRBV28 and TRBJ2-1; TRBD2 is a possible D gene (5 bases). Trimming left V 4 bases short and J 7 bases short, with 17 bases between. This CDR3 has 15 amino acids. The germline V gene encodes CDR1 MDHEN and CDR2 SYDVKM. The DNA of the CDR3 is TGTGCCAGCAGTTCCGTCGGGATTAGTAGTAATGAGCAGTTCTTC. This sequence encodes CASSSVGISSNEQFF.

This clonotype has a count of ten or more. The rearrangement joins TRBV5-6 to TRBJ1-1, with D unresolved. Germline V lookup: CDR1 SGHDT, CDR2 YYEEEE. CDR3 size: 13 residues. The V end was cut by 0 bases, the J end by 0 bases, with 3 bases between. CDR3 residues: CASSLVLNTEAFF. The DNA for the CDR3 is TGTGCCAGCAGCTTGGTCCTGAACACTGAAGCTTTCTTT.

The chain recombines TRBV21-1 with TRBJ2-2; whether TRBD1, the table's D call, matches the DNA was not checked. TRBV21-1 is annotated as a pseudogene. The length of the CDR3 is 18 residues. For the CDR3, the DNA is TGTGCCAGCAGCAAAGTGATGGGACACCGGGCGAACACCGGGGAGCTGTTTTTT. Translation gives CASSKVMGHRANTGELFF.

Points on this clonotype: Being one base from a much bigger clone, this may be a read error. The chain links TRBV20-1 to TRBJ2-7; TRBD1 agrees at 7 bases. The CDR3 consists of 18 residues. V trimming: 6 bases; J trimming: 6 bases; junction bases outside the gene matches: 26. The germline gives CDR1 DFQATT, CDR2 SNEGSKA (reference sequence). The CDR3 is CSAPRQGGFSVRASEQYF. The CDR3 DNA reads as TGCAGTGCCCCAAGACAGGGTGGTTTTAGCGTGAGGGCGAGCGAGCAGTACTTC.

There are a few counts of this clonotype. The chain carries TRBV5-4 and TRBJ2-1; no clear D gene. This CDR3 spans 17 amino acids. The germline V gene encodes CDR1 SGHNT and CDR2 YYREEE (reference sequence). V gave up 0 bases and J gave up 4 bases, with 17 bases separating them. The CDR3 is CASSLALGRTAYNEQFF. The CDR3 coding sequence is TGTGCCAGCAGCTTGGCCCTGGGCCGGACGGCATACAATGAGCAGTTCTTC.

This clonotype has a handful of counts. The chain is built from TRBV15 and TRBJ2-2; D not resolved. The CDR3 is made up of 12 amino acids. Germline V gene lookup returns CDR1 LNHNV and CDR2 YYDKDF (reference sequence). V shed 3 bases and J shed 7 bases, with 6 bases lying between them. CDR3 coding DNA: TGTGCCACCAGCAGGATCGGCGGGGAGCTGTTTTTT. This sequence encodes CATSRIGGELFF.

The V call is TRBV7-2, the J call TRBJ2-1, with a weak D call TRBD2 (7 bases). Between the trimmed V and J ends, which lost 1 base and 14 bases, there was a span of 15 bases. Germline assignment: CDR1 SGHTA and CDR2 FQGNSA. The CDR3 consists of 13 residues. For the CDR3, the DNA is TGTGCCAGCAGCTTAGACAGGGCGGGAGAGAAGTTCTTC. Residues: CASSLDRAGEKFF.

The chain carries TRBV12-3 or TRBV12-4 and TRBJ1-4, with 9 positions matching TRBD1. The CDR3 is 12 residues long. V shed 4 bases, J shed 13 bases, and the junction held 4 bases outside the gene matches. The CDR3 nucleotides are TGTGCCAGCAGTTACAGGGGGCAGGGACTGTTTTTT. Its protein product is CASSYRGQGLFF.

This clonotype turned up a few times. This rearrangement joins TRBV21-1 to TRBJ2-5; the D segment call TRBD1 is taken from the table without a DNA check. TRBV21-1 is a pseudogene locus. This CDR3 is built from 14 residues. Here the CDR3 DNA reads TGTGCCAGCAGGGACAGGGGGACTGAAGGGACCCAGTACTTC. It codes for CASRDRGTEGTQYF.

This clonotype was counted ten times or more. The chain has TRBV20-1 and TRBJ2-7, with TRBD1 identical over 9 bases. Germline V lookup: CDR1 DFQATT, CDR2 SNEGSKA (reference sequence). The V gene end was trimmed by 5 bases and the J gene end by 5 bases; junction bases not matched to a gene: 4. This CDR3 region has 12 residues. The CDR3 DNA is TGCAGTGCTGGGGACAGGGTGAACGAGCAGTACTTC. This sequence encodes CSAGDRVNEQYF.

This clonotype showed up many times. The chain is built from TRBV5-1 and TRBJ2-1; TRBD2 is a possible D gene (6 bases). Per germline, CDR1 SGHRS and CDR2 YFSETQ. CDR3 length equals 15 residues. Trimming left V 4 bases short and J 1 base short, with 12 bases between. CDR3 sequence reads: CASSLEGVSYNEQFF. CDR3 DNA: TGCGCCAGCAGCCTGGAGGGCGTATCCTACAATGAGCAGTTCTTC.

This clonotype came up a few times. The chain carries TRBV6-2 or TRBV6-3 and TRBJ2-7, with 8 bases identical to TRBD2. V was pared by 7 bases and J by 4 bases, with 15 bases of the junction left unmatched. This CDR3 comprises 16 residues. The germline gives CDR1 MNHEY, CDR2 SVGEGT. CDR3 nucleotide sequence: TGTGCCAGCATTAGCGGACCGGGACTAGGTTGGTACGAGCAGTACTTC. Its translation is CASISGPGLGWYEQYF.

A few counts support this clonotype. The chain joins TRBV27 to TRBJ2-5; the match to TRBD1 covers 7 bases. The V segment lost 5 bases and the J segment 7 bases; nucleotides outside the gene matches: 7. The germline CDR1 and CDR2 sequences are MNHEY and SMNVEV (reference sequence). The CDR3 has 13 residues. CDR3 residues: CASSRQGRGTQYF. CDR3 coding DNA: TGTGCCAGCAGTCGACAGGGTCGCGGGACCCAGTACTTC.

This clonotype was observed many times. J is TRBJ2-1 and V is TRBV18; unclear D gene. This CDR3 region has 15 residues. Germline V lookup: CDR1 KGHSH, CDR2 LQKENI. V was pared by 2 bases and J by 0 bases, with 8 bases between. CDR3 sequence reads: CASSPGVSSYNEQFF. CDR3 DNA: TGTGCCAGCTCACCAGGGGTGAGCTCCTACAATGAGCAGTTCTTC.